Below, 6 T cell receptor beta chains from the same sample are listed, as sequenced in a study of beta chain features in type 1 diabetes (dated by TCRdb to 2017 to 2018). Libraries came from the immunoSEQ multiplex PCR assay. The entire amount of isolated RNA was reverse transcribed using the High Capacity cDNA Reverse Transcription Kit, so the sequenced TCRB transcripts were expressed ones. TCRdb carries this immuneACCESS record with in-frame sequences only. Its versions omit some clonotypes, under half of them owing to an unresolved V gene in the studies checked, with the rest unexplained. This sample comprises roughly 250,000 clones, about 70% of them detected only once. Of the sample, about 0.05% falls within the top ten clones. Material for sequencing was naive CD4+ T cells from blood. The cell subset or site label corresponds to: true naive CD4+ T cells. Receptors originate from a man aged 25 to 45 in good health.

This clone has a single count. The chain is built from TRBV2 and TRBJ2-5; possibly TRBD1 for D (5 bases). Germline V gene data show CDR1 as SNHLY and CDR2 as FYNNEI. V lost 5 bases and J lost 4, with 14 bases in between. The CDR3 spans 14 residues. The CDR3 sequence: CASSFTGTPETQYF. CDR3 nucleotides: TGTGCCAGCAGTTTTACAGGAACCCCAGAGACCCAGTACTTC.

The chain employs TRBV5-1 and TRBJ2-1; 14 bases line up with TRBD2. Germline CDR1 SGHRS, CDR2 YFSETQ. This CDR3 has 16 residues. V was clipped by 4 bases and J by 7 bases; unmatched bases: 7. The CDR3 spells CASSRAGTSGRNEQFF. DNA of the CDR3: TGCGCCAGCAGCCGCGCTGGGACTAGCGGGAGAAATGAGCAGTTCTTC. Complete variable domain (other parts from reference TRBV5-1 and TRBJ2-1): KAGVTQTPRYLIKTRGQQVTLSCSPISGHRSVSWYQQTPGQGLQFLFEYFSETQRNKGNFPGRFSGRQFSNSRSEMNVSTLELGDSALYLCASSRAGTSGRNEQFFGPGTRLTVL.

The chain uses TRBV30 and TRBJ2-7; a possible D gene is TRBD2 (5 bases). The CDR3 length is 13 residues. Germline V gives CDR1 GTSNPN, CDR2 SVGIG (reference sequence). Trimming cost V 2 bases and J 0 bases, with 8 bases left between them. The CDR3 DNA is TGTGCCTGGAGTATTGGGAGCTCCTACGAGCAGTACTTC. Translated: CAWSIGSSYEQYF.

The CDR3 coding sequence is TGCGCCAGCAGCCAGGCTAGCGGCTCAAGCGAGCAGTACTTC. It is translated as CASSQASGSSEQYF. The rearrangement links TRBV5-1 to TRBJ2-7, with 7 nucleotides matching TRBD2. After removal of 4 bases from V and 6 bases from J, the junction contained 10 bases not matched to a gene. The CDR3 covers 14 residues. Germline lookup yields CDR1 SGHRS and CDR2 YFSETQ. The full variable domain, rest sourced from reference TRBV5-1 and TRBJ2-7, is KAGVTQTPRYLIKTRGQQVTLSCSPISGHRSVSWYQQTPGQGLQFLFEYFSETQRNKGNFPGRFSGRQFSNSRSEMNVSTLELGDSALYLCASSQASGSSEQYFGPGTRLTVT.

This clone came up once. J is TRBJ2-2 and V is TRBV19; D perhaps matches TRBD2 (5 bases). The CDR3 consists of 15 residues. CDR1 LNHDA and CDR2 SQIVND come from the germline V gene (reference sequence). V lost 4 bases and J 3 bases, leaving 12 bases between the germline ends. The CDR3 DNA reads TGTGCCAGTAGTACACTAGTTACGGACACCGGGGAGCTGTTTTTT. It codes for CASSTLVTDTGELFF.

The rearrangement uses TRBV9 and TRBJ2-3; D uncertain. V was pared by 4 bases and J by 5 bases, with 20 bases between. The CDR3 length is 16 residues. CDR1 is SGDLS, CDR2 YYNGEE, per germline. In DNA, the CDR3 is TGTGCCAGCAGCCCCAGTCCTAGGTACGCTGGAGATACGCAGTATTTT. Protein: CASSPSPRYAGDTQYF.